This is a list of T cell receptor beta chains from one sample in a study of T cell clonotyping in hematopoietic cell transplantation. The table came from immunoSEQ multiplex PCR; TCRdb's copy has only in-frame clones and leaves some out. The sample lists tens of thousands of clones, about nine tenths seen once, with 5.9% in the top ten. Source: peripheral blood mononuclear cells, taken before stem cell transplant. The receptors originated from a man between 60 and 75 years old with biphenotypic leukemia. Some clones in this sample may be carry-over from other donors' samples. Both conserved end residues are part of each CDR3. Each record gives: V gene, CDR3 length, clone size, J gene, D gene, CDR3 DNA, CDR3 protein. The D gene is left open where the match is weak. Clone sizes are given selectively: once, few, many, or a class where the clone is expanded.

TRBV5-1,15,-,TRBJ1-1,TRBD1,TGCGCCAGCGAGACGACAGGGGGCGAGAACACTGAAGCTTTCTTT,CASETTGGENTEAFF
TRBV28,16,-,TRBJ2-3,TRBD1,TGTGCCAGCAGTCGGGCCGGGACAGGGATAACAGATACGCAGTATTTT,CASSRAGTGITDTQYF
TRBV11-2,12,once,TRBJ2-7,-,TGTGCCAGCAGCTTAGTGGGCCACGAGCAGTACTTC,CASSLVGHEQYF
TRBV5-1,16,-,TRBJ2-7,TRBD2,TGCGCCAGCAGCGCACTACTAGCGGGAGGAAATGGCGAGCAGTACTTC,CASSALLAGGNGEQYF
TRBV19,12,-,TRBJ1-5,-,TGTGCCAGTAGTCAATGGGGTCAGCCCCAGCATTTT,CASSQWGQPQHF
TRBV2,16,-,TRBJ2-5,-,TGTGCCAGCAGTGGTGGGTGGGAGCGCCCCGGAGAGACCCAGTACTTC,CASSGGWERPGETQYF
TRBV6-5,13,-,TRBJ1-2,-,TGTGCCAGCAGTTATGCCAGGGGCGATGGCTACACCTTC,CASSYARGDGYTF
TRBV28,15,-,TRBJ2-7,-,TGTGCCAGCAGCACACGGGGACCGAGAGTGTACGAGCAGTACTTC,CASSTRGPRVYEQYF
TRBV28,10,-,TRBJ1-3,-,TGTGCCAGCAAGGGCGACACCATATATTTT,CASKGDTIYF
TRBV2,15,-,TRBJ1-5,-,TGTGCCAGCAGTGAAGAACGGCGGTACCACGAGCCCCAGCATTTT,CASSEERRYHEPQHF
TRBV6-1,15,once,TRBJ1-4,-,TGTGCCAGCAGCCGTAATTTCGGAACTAATGAAAAACTGTTTTTT,CASSRNFGTNEKLFF
TRBV28,11,-,TRBJ1-2,-,TGTGCCAGCACCGCAGGGGTCGGCTACACCTTC,CASTAGVGYTF
TRBV7-2,15,-,TRBJ2-5,TRBD2,TGTGCCAGCAGCTTAGCCGGCGGGAGAGGAGAGACCCAGTACTTC,CASSLAGGRGETQYF
TRBV30,13,-,TRBJ1-5,-,TGTGCCTGGAGTGTAGACAGTATGCAGCCCCAGCATTTT,CAWSVDSMQPQHF
TRBV5-4,17,-,TRBJ2-1,TRBD2,TGTGCCAGCAGCGGAGGAGGACTAGCGGGGGCCTACAATGAGCAGTTCTTC,CASSGGGLAGAYNEQFF
TRBV6-5,14,once,TRBJ2-7,TRBD1,TGTGCCAGCAGCCTACGACAGGGGGGCTACGAGCAGTACTTC,CASSLRQGGYEQYF
TRBV4-1,15,-,TRBJ2-3,-,TGCGCCAGCAGCCAAGCGCGGGCCGTCACAGATACGCAGTATTTT,CASSQARAVTDTQYF
TRBV5-6,15,-,TRBJ1-1,TRBD1,TGTGCCAGCAGCTCGACAGGGAATTCGAACACTGAAGCTTTCTTT,CASSSTGNSNTEAFF
TRBV4-1,17,-,TRBJ2-5,TRBD2,TGCGCCAGCAGCCAAGAAGGCGGACTAGCGGGAGGTGAGACCCAGTACTTC,CASSQEGGLAGGETQYF
TRBV11-2,17,-,TRBJ2-7,TRBD2,TGTGCCACAGTCGGGAGGGCTAGCGGGAGGTTGTCCTACGAGCAGTACTTC,CATVGRASGRLSYEQYF
TRBV11-2,14,-,TRBJ2-7,-,TGTGCCAGCAGCTTAGCGGCTCTCCGGGGTGAGCAGTACTTC,CASSLAALRGEQYF
TRBV5-1,16,few,TRBJ2-5,TRBD1,TGCGCCAGCAGCCGTTCGACAGGGGAAGGGGAAGAGACCCAGTACTTC,CASSRSTGEGEETQYF
TRBV11-2,13,-,TRBJ1-1,-,TGTGCCAGCAGCTCAGAGGTGGACACTGAAGCTTTCTTT,CASSSEVDTEAFF